The 25 T cell receptor beta chains below all came from one sample that was sequenced in a study of T cells in Graves' hyperthyroidism and ophthalmopathy. Amplification targeted TCR beta CDR3 regions from RNA transcripts. An initial round of RT-PCR targeting the TCR CDR3 relied on the HTBI primer set. TCRdb analysed the multiplex PCR reads with MiXCR anew, one entry per CDR3 protein. Of a few hundred thousand distinct CDR3 sequences in the sample, about half were seen once. The sample was peripheral blood or thyroid tissue (not recorded which). These receptors all come from a young woman with Graves' hyperthyroidism.

This clonotype was picked up many times. This chain uses TRBV24-1 with TRBJ2-6, with D perhaps matching TRBD1 (6 bases). CDR1 is KGHDR, CDR2 SFDVKD, per germline. The V end lost 10 bases, the J end lost 1 base, and 10 bases lay between the germline ends. The CDR3 is 14 amino acids. CDR3 DNA: TGTGCCACAGAAGGGGGATCTGGGGCCAACGTCCTGACTTTC. It is translated as CATEGGSGANVLTF.

There are many counts of this clonotype. The chain recombines TRBV19 with TRBJ1-2, with TRBD1 as a possible D gene (6 bases). In germline, CDR1 is LNHDA, CDR2 SQIVND (reference sequence). The CDR3 totals 15 residues. V lost 1 base, J lost 4 bases, and 13 bases lay in between. CDR3 in DNA: TGTGCCAGTAGTATAGGGGGGCGCGGGTTCTATGGCTACACCTTC. Its protein is CASSIGGRGFYGYTF.

On this clonotype itself: A read error is possible here, since a much larger clone lies one base away. This chain links TRBV19 with TRBJ2-5, with TRBD2 as a possible D gene (6 bases). The CDR3 runs to 14 residues. CDR1 LNHDA and CDR2 SQIVND come from the germline V gene (reference sequence). Here the CDR3 reads CASSRGPWEETQHF. In DNA, the CDR3 is TGTGCCAGCAGTCGTGGGCCTTGGGAGGAGACCCAGCACTTC.

Ten or more counts support this clonotype. The CDR3 region has the DNA TGTGCCAGCAGCTTAGTAGTGCGCGGGAGGGCCGTTAACGAGCAGTACTTC. Its protein product is CASSLVVRGRAVNEQYF. The chain is built from TRBV13 and TRBJ2-7, with 9 positions matching TRBD2. The V segment lost 1 base and the J segment 5 bases; nucleotides outside the gene matches: 12. Germline CDR1 reads PRHDT; CDR2 reads FYEKMQ (reference sequence). This CDR3 has 17 residues.

This clonotype came up many times. The chain is built from TRBV29-1 and TRBJ2-7; tentatively, D is TRBD2 (6 bases). Germline values: CDR1 SQVTM, CDR2 ANQGSEA. Trimming cost V 6 bases and J 4 bases, with 16 bases left between them. The length of the CDR3 is 13 residues. The CDR3 bases are TGCAGCGTCGCCCGGCAGGGAGGTTACGAGCAGTACTTC. This encodes CSVARQGGYEQYF.

The sample holds many counts of this clonotype. CDR3 coding DNA: TGTGCCAGCAGTTCCCGACAGTATGGCTACACCTTC. Protein: CASSSRQYGYTF. The J gene is TRBJ1-2, the V gene TRBV12-3 or TRBV12-4, with D perhaps matching TRBD1 (5 bases). Trimming removed 4 bases from V and 5 bases from J, with 8 bases in between. This CDR3 region has 12 residues.

The chain employs TRBV7-9 and TRBJ1-2; 9 bases match TRBD1. Germline V CDR1 and CDR2: SEHNR, FQNEAQ (reference sequence). The V segment lost 4 bases and the J segment 3 bases; nucleotides outside the gene matches: 6. The CDR3 extends over 15 amino acids. For the CDR3, the DNA is TGTGCCAGCAGCTCCCTTGGACAGGGGTACTATGGCTACACCTTC. Translated: CASSSLGQGYYGYTF.

This clonotype showed up many times. The chain employs TRBV29-1 and TRBJ1-1, with no clear D. Trimming took off 4 bases at V and 0 bases at J, with 9 bases between the two ends. This CDR3 contains 13 residues. Germline CDR1 SQVTM, CDR2 ANQGSEA. This chain's CDR3 is CSVVRRLNTEAFF. The CDR3 coding sequence is TGCAGCGTTGTAAGACGGTTGAACACTGAAGCTTTCTTT. Combining the CDR3 with reference TRBV29-1 and TRBJ1-1 gives the whole variable domain SAVISQKPSRDICQRGTSLTIQCQVDSQVTMMFWYRQQPGQSLTLIATANQGSEATYESGFVIDKFPISRPNLTFSTLTVSNMSPEDSSIYLCSVVRRLNTEAFFGQGTRLTVV.

This clonotype was seen a single time. The CDR3 bases are TGTGCCAGCCCCAGGGACAGGGATGAAGGCTACACCTTC. As protein: CASPRDRDEGYTF. The chain carries TRBV11-2 and TRBJ1-2; the match to TRBD1 covers 9 bases. V trimming: 8 bases; J trimming: 8 bases; junction bases outside the gene matches: 9. Germline CDR1 is SGHAT and CDR2 is FQNNGV. The CDR3 extends over 13 amino acids.

At least ten counts were recorded for this clonotype. The V call is TRBV24-1, the J call TRBJ2-7; TRBD2 is a possible D gene (7 bases). Germline V gives CDR1 KGHDR, CDR2 SFDVKD. V was shortened by 3 bases and J by 1 base, with 12 bases between the two germline ends. The CDR3 length is 15 residues. In nucleotides, the CDR3 is TGTGCCACCAGTGATGGCGGGGGCGCTTCCTACGAGCAGTACTTC. Translated, it gives CATSDGGGASYEQYF.

V and J are TRBV9 and TRBJ1-1; D is uncertain. Trimming took 3 bases from V and 4 from J, leaving 10 bases between them. CDR1 and CDR2 (germline): SGDLS, YYNGEE. The CDR3 totals 13 residues. The CDR3: CASSGAGGTEAFF. DNA for the CDR3: TGTGCCAGCAGCGGGGCTGGCGGCACTGAAGCTTTCTTT.

The gene calls are TRBV20-1 and TRBJ1-5, with 9 nucleotides matching TRBD1. The V gene's germline CDR1 is DFQATT and CDR2 SNEGSKA (reference sequence). The CDR3 is made up of 13 amino acids. The ends lost 0 bases at V and 11 bases at J; junction bases unmatched: 5. CDR3 in amino acids: CSAREWTGETQHF. For the CDR3, the DNA is TGCAGTGCTAGAGAGTGGACAGGGGAGACCCAGCATTTT.

This sequence joins TRBV2 and TRBJ1-5; 8 nucleotides match TRBD1. Germline V lookup: CDR1 SNHLY, CDR2 FYNNEI. The CDR3 extends over 15 amino acids. V gave up 6 bases and J gave up 3 bases; unmatched junction bases: 7. As DNA, the CDR3 is TGTGCCAGCAGCCGGGGACAGGCGGACAATCAGCCCCAGCATTTT. It yields the protein CASSRGQADNQPQHF.

V gene TRBV25-1 combines with J gene TRBJ2-3; 8 nucleotides line up with TRBD2. The germline V gene encodes CDR1 MGHDK and CDR2 SYGVNS. The CDR3 extends over 15 amino acids. V was pared by 3 bases and J by 4 bases, with 6 bases of the junction left unmatched. The CDR3 region is CASSDVLSGADTQYF. Written as DNA, the CDR3 is TGTGCCAGCAGTGACGTACTTAGCGGGGCAGATACGCAGTATTTT.

V gene TRBV5-1 combines with J gene TRBJ2-5, with D possibly TRBD2 on 6 matching bases. Between the trimmed V and J ends, which lost 4 bases and 5 bases, there was a span of 15 bases. Per germline, CDR1 SGHRS and CDR2 YFSETQ. This CDR3 has 14 amino acids. CDR3 nucleotides: TGCGCCAGCAGCACCGACGGGGGAAGGGAGACCCAGTACTTC. This gives the protein CASSTDGGRETQYF.

Concerning this clonotype itself: This could be a read error, since a much larger clone is one nucleotide away. V gene TRBV11-2 combines with J gene TRBJ2-2, with TRBD1 matching 9 bases. The trim removed 6 bases at V and 6 bases at J, leaving 11 bases unmatched. This CDR3 is 16 amino acids long. CDR1 and CDR2 (germline): SGHAT, FQNNGV. The CDR3 nucleotides are TGTGCCAGCAGACGACCGGGACAGGGAGGAGCCGGGGAGCTGTTTTTT. Its translation is CASRRPGQGGAGELFF.

This clonotype was counted ten times or more. A read error is likely, as this CDR3 ends without the conserved phenylalanine or tryptophan. The limits of the CDR3 on the DNA are not certain, so only TCRdb's listed CDR3 is given. This chain links TRBV6-6 with TRBJ1-3; TRBD1, the table's D call, lacks a check against the DNA. The CDR3 numbers 12 amino acids, ends counted. The germline CDR1 and CDR2 sequences are MNHNY and SVGAGI (reference sequence). The CDR3: CASSYSGSAGKI.

This clonotype was recorded at least ten times. V is TRBV6-6 and J is TRBJ1-6; tentatively, D is TRBD1 (5 bases). Per the germline V gene, CDR1 is MNHNY and CDR2 is SVGAGI (reference sequence). V lost 2 bases and J 5 bases, leaving 10 bases between the germline ends. This CDR3 region has 15 residues. Here the CDR3 DNA reads TGTGCCAGCAGTTACCTCGCAGGGAATAATTCACCCCTCCACTTT. Residues: CASSYLAGNNSPLHF.

This clonotype was recorded many times. The CDR3 loop is CASSLEGRYTPNTGELFF. The CDR3 region has the DNA TGTGCCAGCAGCTTGGAGGGCAGATATACCCCGAACACCGGGGAGCTGTTTTTT. The chain links TRBV5-6 to TRBJ2-2; D remains unclear. Trimming stripped 0 bases from V and 0 bases from J, with 15 bases between. CDR3 length: 18 amino acids. Looked up from germline, CDR1 is SGHDT and CDR2 is YYEEEE. The full variable domain, completed using reference TRBV5-6 and TRBJ2-2, is DAGVTQSPTHLIKTRGQQVTLRCSPKSGHDTVSWYQQALGQGPQFIFQYYEEEERQRGNFPDRFSGHQFPNYSSELNVNALLLGDSALYLCASSLEGRYTPNTGELFFGEGSRLTVL.

V and J are TRBV19 and TRBJ1-5, with D perhaps TRBD1 (5 bases). The germline gives CDR1 LNHDA, CDR2 SQIVND (reference sequence). The CDR3 spans 16 residues. V lost 5 bases and J 5 bases, leaving 19 bases between the germline ends. The CDR3 loop reads CASSFHRSMGDQPQHF. The DNA for the CDR3 is TGTGCCAGTAGTTTTCACAGGAGTATGGGGGATCAGCCCCAGCATTTT.

In this sample, this clonotype turned up once. Because it lacks the conserved phenylalanine or tryptophan at the end, this CDR3 is likely a read error. It is unclear where the CDR3 begins or ends on the DNA, so no DNA is shown, and the CDR3 is as TCRdb lists it. The rearrangement uses TRBV2 and TRBJ1-6. CDR1 and CDR2 (germline): SNHLY, FYNNEI. The CDR3 length equals 10 residues, ends included. The CDR3 loop is CARGLAGEHR.

The rearrangement links TRBV28 to TRBJ2-7, with 7 bases fitting TRBD2. Germline trimming cut 6 bases from V and 0 bases from J; bases unmatched to any gene: 8. CDR3 length: 15 amino acids. Germline V gene data show CDR1 as MDHEN and CDR2 as SYDVKM. The CDR3 protein is CASSQAGTVSYEQYF. DNA for the CDR3: TGTGCCAGCAGCCAAGCGGGGACGGTCTCCTACGAGCAGTACTTC. The entire variable domain, with the rest obtained from reference TRBV28 and TRBJ2-7, is as follows: DVKVTQSSRYLVKRTGEKVFLECVQDMDHENMFWYRQDPGLGLRLIYFSYDVKMKEKGDIPEGYSVSREKKERFSLILESASTNQTSMYLCASSQAGTVSYEQYFGPGTRLTVT.

This clonotype was seen just once. This clone may be a read error of a much larger clone one base away. This chain links TRBV7-3 with TRBJ1-1; D is unclear. This CDR3 spans 14 amino acids. Germline lookup yields CDR1 SGHTA and CDR2 FQGTGA. CDR3 DNA sequence: TGCGCCAGCAGCCTTCCATCGGGGAACACTGAAGCTTCCTTT. Translating it yields CASSLPSGNTEASF.

The genes are TRBV2 and TRBJ2-3; no definite D call. V lost 5 bases to trimming and J lost 6 bases, with 12 bases between them. Germline CDR1 reads SNHLY; CDR2 reads FYNNEI. The CDR3 is 13 amino acids. CDR3 in DNA: TGTGCCAGCAGTACGGCAGGCCGGGATACGCAGTATTTT. Translation: CASSTAGRDTQYF.

Points on this clonotype: In this CDR3 the conserved last residue, phenylalanine or tryptophan, is missing, so a read error is likely. This chain joins TRBV7-2 and TRBJ1-2; D gene ambiguous. The CDR3 has 10 amino acids. CDR1 and CDR2 from the germline V gene are SGHTA and FQGNSA. Trimming cost V 5 bases and J 8 bases, with 6 bases left between them. The CDR3 loop is CASSPGGYTL. In nucleotides, the CDR3 is TGTGCCAGCAGCCCCGGGGGCTACACCCTC.